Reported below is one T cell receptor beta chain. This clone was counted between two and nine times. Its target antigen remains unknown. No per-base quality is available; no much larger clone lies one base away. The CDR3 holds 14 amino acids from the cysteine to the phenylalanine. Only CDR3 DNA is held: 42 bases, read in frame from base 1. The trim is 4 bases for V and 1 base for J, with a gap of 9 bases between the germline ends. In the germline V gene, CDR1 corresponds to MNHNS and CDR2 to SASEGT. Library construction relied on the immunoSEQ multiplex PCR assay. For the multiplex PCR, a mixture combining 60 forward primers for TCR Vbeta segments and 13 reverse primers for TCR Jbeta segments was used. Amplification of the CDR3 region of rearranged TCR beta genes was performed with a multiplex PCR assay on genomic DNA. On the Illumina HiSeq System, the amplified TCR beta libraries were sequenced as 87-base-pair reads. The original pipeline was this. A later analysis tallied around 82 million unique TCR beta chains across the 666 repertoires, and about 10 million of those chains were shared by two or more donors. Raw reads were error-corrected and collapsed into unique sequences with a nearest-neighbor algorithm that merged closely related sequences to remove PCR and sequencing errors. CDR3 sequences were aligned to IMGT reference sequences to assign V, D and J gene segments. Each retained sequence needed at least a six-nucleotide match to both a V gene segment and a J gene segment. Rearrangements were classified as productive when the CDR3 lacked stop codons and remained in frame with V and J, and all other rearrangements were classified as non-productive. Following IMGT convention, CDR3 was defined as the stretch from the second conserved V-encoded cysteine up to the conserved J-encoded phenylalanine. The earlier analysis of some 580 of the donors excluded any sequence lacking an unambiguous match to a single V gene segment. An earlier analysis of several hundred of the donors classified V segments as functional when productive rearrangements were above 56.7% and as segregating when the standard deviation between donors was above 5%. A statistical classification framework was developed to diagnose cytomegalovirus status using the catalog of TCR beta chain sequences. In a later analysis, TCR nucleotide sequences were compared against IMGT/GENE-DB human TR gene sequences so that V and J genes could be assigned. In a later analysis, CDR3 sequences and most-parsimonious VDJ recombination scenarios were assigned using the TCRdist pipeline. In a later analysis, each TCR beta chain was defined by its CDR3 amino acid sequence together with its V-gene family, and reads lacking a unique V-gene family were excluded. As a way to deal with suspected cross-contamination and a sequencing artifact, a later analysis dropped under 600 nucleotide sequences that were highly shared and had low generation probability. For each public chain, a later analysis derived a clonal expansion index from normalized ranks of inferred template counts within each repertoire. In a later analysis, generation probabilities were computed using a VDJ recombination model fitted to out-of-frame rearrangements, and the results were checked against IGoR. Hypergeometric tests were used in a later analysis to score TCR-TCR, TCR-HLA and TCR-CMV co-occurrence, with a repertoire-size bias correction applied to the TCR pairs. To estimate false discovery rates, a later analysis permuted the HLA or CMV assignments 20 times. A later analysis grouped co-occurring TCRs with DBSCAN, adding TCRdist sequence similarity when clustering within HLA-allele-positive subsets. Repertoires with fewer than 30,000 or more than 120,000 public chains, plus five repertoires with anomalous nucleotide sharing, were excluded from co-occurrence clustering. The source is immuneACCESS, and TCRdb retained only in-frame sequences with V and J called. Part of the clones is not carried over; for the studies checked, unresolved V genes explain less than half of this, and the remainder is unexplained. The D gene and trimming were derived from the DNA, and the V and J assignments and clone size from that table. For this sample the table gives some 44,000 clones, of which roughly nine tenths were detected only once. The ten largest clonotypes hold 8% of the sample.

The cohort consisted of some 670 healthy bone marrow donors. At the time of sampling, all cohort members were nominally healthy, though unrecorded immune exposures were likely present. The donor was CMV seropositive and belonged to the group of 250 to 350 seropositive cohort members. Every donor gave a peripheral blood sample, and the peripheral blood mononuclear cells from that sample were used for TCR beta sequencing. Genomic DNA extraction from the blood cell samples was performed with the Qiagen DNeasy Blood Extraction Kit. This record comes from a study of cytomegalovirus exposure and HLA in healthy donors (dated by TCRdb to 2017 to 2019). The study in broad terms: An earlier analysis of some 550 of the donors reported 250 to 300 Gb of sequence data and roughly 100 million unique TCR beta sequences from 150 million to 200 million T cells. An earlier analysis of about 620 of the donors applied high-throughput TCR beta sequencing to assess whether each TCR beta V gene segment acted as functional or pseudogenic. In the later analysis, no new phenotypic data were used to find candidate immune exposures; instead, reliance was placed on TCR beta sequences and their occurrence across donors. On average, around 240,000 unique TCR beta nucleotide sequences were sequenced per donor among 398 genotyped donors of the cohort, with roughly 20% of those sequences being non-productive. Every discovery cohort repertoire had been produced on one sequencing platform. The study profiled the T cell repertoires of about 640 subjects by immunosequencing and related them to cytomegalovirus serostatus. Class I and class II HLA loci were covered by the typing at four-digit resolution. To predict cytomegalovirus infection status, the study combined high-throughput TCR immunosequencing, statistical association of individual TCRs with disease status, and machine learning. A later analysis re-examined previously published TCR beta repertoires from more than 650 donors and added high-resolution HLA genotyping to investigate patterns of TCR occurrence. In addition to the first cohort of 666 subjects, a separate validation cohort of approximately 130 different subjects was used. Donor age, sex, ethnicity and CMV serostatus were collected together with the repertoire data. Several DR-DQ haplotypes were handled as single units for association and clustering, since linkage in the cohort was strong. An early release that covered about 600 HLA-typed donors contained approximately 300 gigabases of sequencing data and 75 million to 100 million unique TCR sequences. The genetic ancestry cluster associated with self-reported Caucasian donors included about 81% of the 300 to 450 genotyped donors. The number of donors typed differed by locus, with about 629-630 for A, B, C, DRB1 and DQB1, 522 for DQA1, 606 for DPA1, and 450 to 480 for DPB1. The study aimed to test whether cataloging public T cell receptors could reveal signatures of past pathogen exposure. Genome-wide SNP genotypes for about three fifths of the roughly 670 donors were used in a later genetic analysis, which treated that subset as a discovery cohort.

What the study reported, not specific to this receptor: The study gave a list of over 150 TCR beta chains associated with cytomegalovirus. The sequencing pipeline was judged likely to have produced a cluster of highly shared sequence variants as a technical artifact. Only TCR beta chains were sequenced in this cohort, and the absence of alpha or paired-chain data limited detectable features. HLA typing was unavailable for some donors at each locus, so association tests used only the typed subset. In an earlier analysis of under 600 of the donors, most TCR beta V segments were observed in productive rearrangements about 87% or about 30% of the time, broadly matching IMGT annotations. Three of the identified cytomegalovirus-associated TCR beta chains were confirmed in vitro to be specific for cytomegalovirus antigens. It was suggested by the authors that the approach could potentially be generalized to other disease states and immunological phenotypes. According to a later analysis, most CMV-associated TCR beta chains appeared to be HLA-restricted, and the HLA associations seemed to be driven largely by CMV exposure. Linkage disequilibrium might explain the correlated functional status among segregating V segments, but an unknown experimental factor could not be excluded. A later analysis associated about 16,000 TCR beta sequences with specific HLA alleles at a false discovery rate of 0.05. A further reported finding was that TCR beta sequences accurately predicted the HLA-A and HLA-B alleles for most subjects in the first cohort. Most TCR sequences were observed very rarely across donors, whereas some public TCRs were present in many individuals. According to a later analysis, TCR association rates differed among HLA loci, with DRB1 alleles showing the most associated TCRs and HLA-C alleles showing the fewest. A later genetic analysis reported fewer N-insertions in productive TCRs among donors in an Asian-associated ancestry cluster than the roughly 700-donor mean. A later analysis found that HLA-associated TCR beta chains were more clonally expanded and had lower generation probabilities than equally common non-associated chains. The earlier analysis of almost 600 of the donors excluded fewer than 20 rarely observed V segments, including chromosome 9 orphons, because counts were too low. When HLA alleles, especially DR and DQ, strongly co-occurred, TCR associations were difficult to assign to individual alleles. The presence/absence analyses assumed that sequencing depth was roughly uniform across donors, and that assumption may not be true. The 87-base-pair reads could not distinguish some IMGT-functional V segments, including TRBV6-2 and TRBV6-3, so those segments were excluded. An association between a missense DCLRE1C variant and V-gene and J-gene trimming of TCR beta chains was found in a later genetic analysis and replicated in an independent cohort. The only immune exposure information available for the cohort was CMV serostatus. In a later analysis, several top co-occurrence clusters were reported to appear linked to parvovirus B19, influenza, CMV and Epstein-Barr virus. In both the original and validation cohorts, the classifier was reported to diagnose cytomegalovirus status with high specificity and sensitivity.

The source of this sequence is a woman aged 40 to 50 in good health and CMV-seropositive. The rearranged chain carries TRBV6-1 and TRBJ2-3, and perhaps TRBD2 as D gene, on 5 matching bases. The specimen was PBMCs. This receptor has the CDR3 CASSAGRGTDTQYF. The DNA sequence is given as TGTGCCAGCAGTGCGGGAAGGGGCACAGATACGCAGTATTTT.